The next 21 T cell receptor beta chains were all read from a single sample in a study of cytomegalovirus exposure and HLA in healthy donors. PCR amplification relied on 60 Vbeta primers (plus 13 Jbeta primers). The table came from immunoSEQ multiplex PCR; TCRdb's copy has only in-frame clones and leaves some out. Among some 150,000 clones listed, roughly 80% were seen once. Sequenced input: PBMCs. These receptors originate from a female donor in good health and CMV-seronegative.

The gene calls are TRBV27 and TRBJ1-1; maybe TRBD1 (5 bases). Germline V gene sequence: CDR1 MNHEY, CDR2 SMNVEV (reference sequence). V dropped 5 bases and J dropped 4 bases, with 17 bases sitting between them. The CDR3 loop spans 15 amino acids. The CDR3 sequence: CASSPGFEVSTEAFF. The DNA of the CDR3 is TGTGCCAGCAGTCCAGGGTTCGAGGTATCCACTGAAGCTTTCTTT.

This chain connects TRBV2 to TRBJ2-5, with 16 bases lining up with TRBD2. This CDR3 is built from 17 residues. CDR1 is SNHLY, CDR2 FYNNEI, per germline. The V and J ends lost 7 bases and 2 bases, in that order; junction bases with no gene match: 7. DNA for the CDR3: TGTGCCAGCAAGGGACTAGCGGGGGGGAACCCTCAAGAGACCCAGTACTTC. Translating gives CASKGLAGGNPQETQYF. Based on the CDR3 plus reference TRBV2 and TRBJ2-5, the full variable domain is EPEVTQTPSHQVTQMGQEVILRCVPISNHLYFYWYRQILGQKVEFLVSFYNNEISEKSEIFDDQFSVERPDGSNFTLKIRSTKLEDSAMYFCASKGLAGGNPQETQYFGPGTRLLVL.

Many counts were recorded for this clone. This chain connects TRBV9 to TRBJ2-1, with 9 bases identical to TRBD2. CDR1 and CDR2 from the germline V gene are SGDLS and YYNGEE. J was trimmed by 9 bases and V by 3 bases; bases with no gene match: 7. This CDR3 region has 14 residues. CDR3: CASSAGRGGTEQFF. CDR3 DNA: TGTGCCAGCAGCGCGGGGCGGGGGGGCACTGAGCAGTTCTTC.

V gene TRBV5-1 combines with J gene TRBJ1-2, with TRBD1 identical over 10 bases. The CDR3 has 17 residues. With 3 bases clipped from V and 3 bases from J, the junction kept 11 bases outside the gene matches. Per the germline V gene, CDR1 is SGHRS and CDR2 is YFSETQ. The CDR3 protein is CASSWDDRGQGDYGYTF. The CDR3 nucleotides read TGCGCCAGCAGCTGGGATGACAGGGGGCAAGGAGACTATGGCTACACCTTC.

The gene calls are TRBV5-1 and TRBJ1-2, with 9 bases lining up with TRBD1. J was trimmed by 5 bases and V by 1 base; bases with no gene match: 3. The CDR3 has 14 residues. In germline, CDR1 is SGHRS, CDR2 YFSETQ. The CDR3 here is CASSLRTGEYGYTF. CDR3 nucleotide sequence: TGCGCCAGCAGCTTGAGGACAGGGGAGTATGGCTACACCTTC.

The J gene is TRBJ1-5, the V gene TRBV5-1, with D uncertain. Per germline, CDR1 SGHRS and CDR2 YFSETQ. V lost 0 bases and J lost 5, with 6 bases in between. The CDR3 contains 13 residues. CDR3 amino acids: CASSLDIYQPQHF. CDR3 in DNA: TGCGCCAGCAGCTTGGACATTTATCAGCCCCAGCATTTT.

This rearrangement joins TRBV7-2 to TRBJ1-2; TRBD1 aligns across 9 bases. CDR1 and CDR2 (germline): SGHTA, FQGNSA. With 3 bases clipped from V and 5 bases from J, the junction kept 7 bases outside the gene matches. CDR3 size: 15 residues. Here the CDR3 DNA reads TGTGCCAGCAGCTTCGGATTAGGGACAGGGTATGGCTACACCTTC. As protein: CASSFGLGTGYGYTF.

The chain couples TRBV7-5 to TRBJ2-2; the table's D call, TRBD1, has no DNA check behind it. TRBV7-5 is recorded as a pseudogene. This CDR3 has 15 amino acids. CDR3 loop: CARTRDRGPSGELFF. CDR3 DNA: TGTGCCAGGACCAGGGACAGGGGGCCGTCCGGGGAGCTGTTTTTT.

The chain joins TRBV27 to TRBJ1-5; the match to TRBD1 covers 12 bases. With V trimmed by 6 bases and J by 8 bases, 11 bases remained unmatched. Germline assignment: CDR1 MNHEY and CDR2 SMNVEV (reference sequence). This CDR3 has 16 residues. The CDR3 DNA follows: TGTGCCAGCAGCCTAGGGTTGGGACAGGGGGCTGAGCCCCAGCATTTT. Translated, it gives CASSLGLGQGAEPQHF.

CDR3 nucleotide sequence: TGTGCCAGCAGGGAGCTAGCGGCACCCGGGGATACGCAGTATTTT. This codes for CASRELAAPGDTQYF. This chain connects TRBV6-1 to TRBJ2-3; 7 bases are a match to TRBD2. Trimming removed 6 bases from V and 6 bases from J; junction bases left unmatched: 12. This CDR3 contains 15 residues. Germline-derived CDR1 and CDR2 are MNHNS and SASEGT.

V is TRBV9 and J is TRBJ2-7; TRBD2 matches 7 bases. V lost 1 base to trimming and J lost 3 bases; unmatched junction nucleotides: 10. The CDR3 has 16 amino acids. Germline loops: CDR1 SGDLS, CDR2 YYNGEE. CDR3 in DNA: TGTGCCAGCAGCGTAAAGGGCGACCGGGGGGACTACGAGCAGTACTTC. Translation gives CASSVKGDRGDYEQYF.

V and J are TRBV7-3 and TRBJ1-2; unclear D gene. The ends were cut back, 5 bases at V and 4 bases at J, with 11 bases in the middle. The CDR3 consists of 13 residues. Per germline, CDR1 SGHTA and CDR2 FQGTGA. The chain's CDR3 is CASSPQMAYGYTF. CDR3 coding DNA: TGTGCCAGCAGCCCTCAGATGGCCTATGGCTACACCTTC.

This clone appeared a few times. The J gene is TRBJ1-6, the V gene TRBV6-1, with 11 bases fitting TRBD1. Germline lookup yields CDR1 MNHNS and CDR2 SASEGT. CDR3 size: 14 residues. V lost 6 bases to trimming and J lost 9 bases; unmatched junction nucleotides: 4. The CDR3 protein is CASRTGTGGSPLHF. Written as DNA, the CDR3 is TGTGCCAGCAGAACCGGGACAGGGGGTTCACCCCTCCACTTT.

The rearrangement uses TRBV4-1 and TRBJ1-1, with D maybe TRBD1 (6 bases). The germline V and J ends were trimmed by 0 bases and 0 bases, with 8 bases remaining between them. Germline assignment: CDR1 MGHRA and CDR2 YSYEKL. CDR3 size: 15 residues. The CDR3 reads CASSQERGLNTEAFF. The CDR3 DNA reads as TGCGCCAGCAGCCAAGAGAGGGGGTTGAACACTGAAGCTTTCTTT.

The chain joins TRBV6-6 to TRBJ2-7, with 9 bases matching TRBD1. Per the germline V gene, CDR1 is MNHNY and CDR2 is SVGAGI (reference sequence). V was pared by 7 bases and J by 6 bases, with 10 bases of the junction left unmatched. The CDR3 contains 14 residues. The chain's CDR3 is CASIRQGGKFEQYF. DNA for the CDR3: TGTGCCAGCATCCGACAGGGGGGAAAATTCGAGCAGTACTTC.

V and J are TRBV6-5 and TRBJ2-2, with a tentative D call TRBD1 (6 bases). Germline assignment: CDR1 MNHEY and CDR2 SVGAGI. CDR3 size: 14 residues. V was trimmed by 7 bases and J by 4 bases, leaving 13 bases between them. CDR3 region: CASTAPGATGELFF. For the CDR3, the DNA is TGTGCCAGCACCGCCCCAGGGGCCACCGGGGAGCTGTTTTTT.

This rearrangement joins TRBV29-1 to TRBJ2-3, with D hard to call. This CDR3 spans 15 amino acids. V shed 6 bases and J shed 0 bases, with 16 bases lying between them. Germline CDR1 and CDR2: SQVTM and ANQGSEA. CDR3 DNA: TGCAGCGTCCTGCCACGGAGCACTAGCACAGATACGCAGTATTTT. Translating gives CSVLPRSTSTDTQYF.

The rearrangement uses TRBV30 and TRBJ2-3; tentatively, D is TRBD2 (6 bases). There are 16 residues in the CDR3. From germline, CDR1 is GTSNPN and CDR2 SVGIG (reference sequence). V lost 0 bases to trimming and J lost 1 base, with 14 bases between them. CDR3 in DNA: TGTGCCTGGAGTGTAGGACTAACCGAACGCACAGATACGCAGTATTTT. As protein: CAWSVGLTERTDTQYF.

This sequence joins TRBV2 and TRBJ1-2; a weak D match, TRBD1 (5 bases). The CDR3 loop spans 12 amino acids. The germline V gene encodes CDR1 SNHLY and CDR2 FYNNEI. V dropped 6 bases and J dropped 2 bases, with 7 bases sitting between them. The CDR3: CASRGLNYGYTF. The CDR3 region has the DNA TGTGCCAGCAGGGGACTAAACTATGGCTACACCTTC.

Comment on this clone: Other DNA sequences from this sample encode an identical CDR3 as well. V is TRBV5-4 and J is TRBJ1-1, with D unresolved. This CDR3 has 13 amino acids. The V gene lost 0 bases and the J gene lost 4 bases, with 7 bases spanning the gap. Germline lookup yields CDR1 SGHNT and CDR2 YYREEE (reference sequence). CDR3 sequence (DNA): TGTGCCAGCAGCTTGGTTCGAGGCACTGAAGCTTTCTTT. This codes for CASSLVRGTEAFF.

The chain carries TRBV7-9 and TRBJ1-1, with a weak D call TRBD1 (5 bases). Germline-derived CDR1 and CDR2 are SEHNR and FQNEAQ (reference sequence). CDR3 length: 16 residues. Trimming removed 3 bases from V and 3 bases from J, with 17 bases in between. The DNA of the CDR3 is TGTGCCAGCAGCTTCGGGGGAGCAAAGGGTTACACTGAAGCTTTCTTT. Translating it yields CASSFGGAKGYTEAFF.